The sequence of this T cell receptor (beta chain) was determined in a study of T cell responses to AZD1222 COVID-19 vaccine. Germline CDR1 is SEHNR and CDR2 is FQNEAQ (reference sequence). V lost 3 bases and J lost 7; bases outside the gene matches: 5. The CDR3 loop spans 14 amino acids. The data were produced by immunoSEQ multiplex PCR, yet TCRdb's version contains in-frame clones alone and is incomplete. The table has 100,000 or so clones, roughly 87% seen once. The sequencing used peripheral blood, collected on day 0 of AZD1222 vaccination. The clonotype was recovered from an adult in good health. This sequence joins TRBV7-9 and TRBJ1-5, with 8 bases matching TRBD1. The CDR3 DNA reads TGTGCCAGCAGCTTGGGAGGACAGGGCCAGCCCCAGCATTTT. As protein: CASSLGGQGQPQHF.